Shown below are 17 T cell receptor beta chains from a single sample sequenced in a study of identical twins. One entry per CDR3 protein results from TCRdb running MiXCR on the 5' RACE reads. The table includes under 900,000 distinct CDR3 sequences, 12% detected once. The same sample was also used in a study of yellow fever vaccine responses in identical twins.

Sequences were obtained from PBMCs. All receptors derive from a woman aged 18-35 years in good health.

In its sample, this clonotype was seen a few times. The CDR3 DNA reads as TGCGCCAGCAGCTTGGAAACCCACAGGGGATCACAAGAGACCCAGTACTTC. It encodes CASSLETHRGSQETQYF. This rearrangement joins TRBV5-1 to TRBJ2-5; 7 bases agree with TRBD1. The J segment lost 2 bases and the V segment lost 0 bases, leaving 10 bases of the junction unmatched. The CDR3 loop spans 17 amino acids. Germline V gives CDR1 SGHRS, CDR2 YFSETQ.

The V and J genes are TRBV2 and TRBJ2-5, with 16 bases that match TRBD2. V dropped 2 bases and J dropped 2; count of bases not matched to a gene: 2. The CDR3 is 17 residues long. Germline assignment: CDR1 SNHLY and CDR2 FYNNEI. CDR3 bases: TGTGCCAGCAGTGAACCGGGACTAGCGGGAGGGCAAGAGACCCAGTACTTC. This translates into CASSEPGLAGGQETQYF. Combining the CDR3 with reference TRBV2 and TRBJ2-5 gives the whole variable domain EPEVTQTPSHQVTQMGQEVILRCVPISNHLYFYWYRQILGQKVEFLVSFYNNEISEKSEIFDDQFSVERPDGSNFTLKIRSTKLEDSAMYFCASSEPGLAGGQETQYFGPGTRLLVL.

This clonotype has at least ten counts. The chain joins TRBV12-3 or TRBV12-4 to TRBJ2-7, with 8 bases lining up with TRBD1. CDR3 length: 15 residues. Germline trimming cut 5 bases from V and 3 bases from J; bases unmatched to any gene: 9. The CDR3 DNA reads TGTGCCAGCAGTCCCCGGACAGGGACGGTCTACGAGCAGTACTTC. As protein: CASSPRTGTVYEQYF.

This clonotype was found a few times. CDR3 DNA sequence: TGTGCCATCAGTGAGGTGGCAGATACGCAGTATTTT. Translating it yields CAISEVADTQYF. This sequence joins TRBV10-3 and TRBJ2-3; D gene unclear. The V gene lost 2 bases and the J gene lost 4 bases, with 4 bases spanning the gap. Germline V gene sequence: CDR1 ENHRY, CDR2 SYGVKD. The CDR3 runs to 12 residues.

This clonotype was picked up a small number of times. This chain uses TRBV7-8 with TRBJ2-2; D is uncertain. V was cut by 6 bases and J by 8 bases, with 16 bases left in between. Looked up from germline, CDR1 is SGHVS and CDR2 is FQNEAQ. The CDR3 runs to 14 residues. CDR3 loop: CASREGPPSGELFF. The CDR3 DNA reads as TGTGCCAGCAGGGAAGGGCCCCCTTCAGGGGAGCTGTTTTTT. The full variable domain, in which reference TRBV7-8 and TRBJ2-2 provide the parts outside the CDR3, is GAGVSQSPRYKVAKRGQDVALRCDPISGHVSLFWYQQALGQGPEFLTYFQNEAQLDKSGLPSDRFFAERPEGSVSTLKIQRTQQEDSAVYLCASREGPPSGELFFGEGSRLTVL.

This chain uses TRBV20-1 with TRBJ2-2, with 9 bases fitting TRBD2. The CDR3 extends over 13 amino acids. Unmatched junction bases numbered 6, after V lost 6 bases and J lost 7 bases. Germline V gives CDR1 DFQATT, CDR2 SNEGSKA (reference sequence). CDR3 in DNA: TGCAGTGCCCCGGGACTAGCCAACGGGGAGCTGTTTTTT. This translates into CSAPGLANGELFF.

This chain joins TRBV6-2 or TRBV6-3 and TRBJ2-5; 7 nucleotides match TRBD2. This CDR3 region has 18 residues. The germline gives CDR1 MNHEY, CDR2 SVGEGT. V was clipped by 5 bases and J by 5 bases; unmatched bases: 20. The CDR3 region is CASSHTTLSSGDLETQYF. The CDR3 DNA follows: TGTGCCAGCAGTCACACGACCCTCTCCAGCGGGGACCTGGAGACCCAGTACTTC.

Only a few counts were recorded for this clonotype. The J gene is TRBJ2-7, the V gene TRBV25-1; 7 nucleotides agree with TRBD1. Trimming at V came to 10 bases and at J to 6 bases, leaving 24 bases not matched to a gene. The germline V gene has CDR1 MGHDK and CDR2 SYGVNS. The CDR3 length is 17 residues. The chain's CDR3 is CAIEATGEQSIIGEQYF. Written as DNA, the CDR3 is TGTGCCATCGAAGCTACAGGGGAACAGAGTATCATCGGCGAGCAGTACTTC.

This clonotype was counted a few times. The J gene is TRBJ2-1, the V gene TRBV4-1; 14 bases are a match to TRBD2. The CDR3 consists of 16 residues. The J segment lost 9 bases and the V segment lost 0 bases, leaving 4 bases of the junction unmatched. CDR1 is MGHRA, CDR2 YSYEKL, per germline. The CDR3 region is CASSQDQGLAGAEQFF. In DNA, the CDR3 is TGCGCCAGCAGCCAAGATCAGGGACTAGCGGGGGCTGAGCAGTTCTTC.

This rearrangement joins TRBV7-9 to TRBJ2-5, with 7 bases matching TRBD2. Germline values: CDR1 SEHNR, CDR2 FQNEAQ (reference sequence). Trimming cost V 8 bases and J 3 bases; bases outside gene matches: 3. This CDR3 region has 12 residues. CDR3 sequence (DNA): TGTGCCAGCGTAAGCGGGGAAGAGACCCAGTACTTC. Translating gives CASVSGEETQYF.

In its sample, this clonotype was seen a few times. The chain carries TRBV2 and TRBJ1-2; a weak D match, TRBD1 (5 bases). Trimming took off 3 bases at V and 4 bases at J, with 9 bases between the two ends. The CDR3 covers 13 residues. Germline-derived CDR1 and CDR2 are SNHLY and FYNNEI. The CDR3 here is CASSDRAPYGYTF. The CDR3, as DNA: TGTGCCAGCAGTGACAGGGCTCCCTATGGCTACACCTTC.

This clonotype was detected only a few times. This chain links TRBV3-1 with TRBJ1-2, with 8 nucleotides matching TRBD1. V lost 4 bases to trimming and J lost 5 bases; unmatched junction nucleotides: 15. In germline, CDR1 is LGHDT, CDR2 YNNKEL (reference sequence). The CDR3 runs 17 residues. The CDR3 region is CASSRLSWGQDTYGYTF. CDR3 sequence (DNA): TGTGCCAGCAGCCGACTATCATGGGGACAGGATACTTATGGCTACACCTTC.

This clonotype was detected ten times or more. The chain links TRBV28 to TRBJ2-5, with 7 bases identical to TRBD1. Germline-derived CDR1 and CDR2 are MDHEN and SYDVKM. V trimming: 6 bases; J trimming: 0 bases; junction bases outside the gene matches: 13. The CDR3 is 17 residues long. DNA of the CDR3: TGTGCCAGCAGCCCAGCAGTCGGGACAGAGAACCAAGAGACCCAGTACTTC. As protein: CASSPAVGTENQETQYF. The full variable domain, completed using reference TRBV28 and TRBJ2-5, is DVKVTQSSRYLVKRTGEKVFLECVQDMDHENMFWYRQDPGLGLRLIYFSYDVKMKEKGDIPEGYSVSREKKERFSLILESASTNQTSMYLCASSPAVGTENQETQYFGPGTRLLVL.

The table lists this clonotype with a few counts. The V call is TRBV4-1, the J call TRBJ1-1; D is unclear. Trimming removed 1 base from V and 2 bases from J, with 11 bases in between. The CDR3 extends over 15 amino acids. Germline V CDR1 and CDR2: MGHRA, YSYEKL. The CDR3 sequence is CASSQGPDPNTEAFF. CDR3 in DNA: TGCGCCAGCAGCCAAGGCCCAGACCCAAACACTGAAGCTTTCTTT.

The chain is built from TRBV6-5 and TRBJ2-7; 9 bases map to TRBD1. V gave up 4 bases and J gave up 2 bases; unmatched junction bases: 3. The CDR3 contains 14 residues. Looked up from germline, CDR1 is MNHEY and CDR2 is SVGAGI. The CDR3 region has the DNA TGTGCCAGCAGTTCACAGGGGGCTACCTACGAGCAGTACTTC. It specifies CASSSQGATYEQYF.

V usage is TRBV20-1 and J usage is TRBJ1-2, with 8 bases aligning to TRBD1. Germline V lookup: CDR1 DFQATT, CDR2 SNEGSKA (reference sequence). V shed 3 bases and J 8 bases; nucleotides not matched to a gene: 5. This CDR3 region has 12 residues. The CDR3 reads CSASPGQGGYTF. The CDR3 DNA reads TGCAGTGCTAGCCCTGGACAGGGAGGCTACACCTTC.

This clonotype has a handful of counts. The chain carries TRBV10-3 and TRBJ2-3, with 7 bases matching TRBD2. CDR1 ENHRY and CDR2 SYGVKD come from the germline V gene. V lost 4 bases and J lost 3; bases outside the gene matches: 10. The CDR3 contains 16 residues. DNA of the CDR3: TGTGCCATCAGTGGCCTAGCGGCCCAGACGACAGATACGCAGTATTTT. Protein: CAISGLAAQTTDTQYF.